Below, 5 T cell receptor beta chains from the same sample are listed, as sequenced in a study of blood T cell repertoires in COVID-19 (dated by TCRdb to the early 2020s). Library method: the immunoSEQ multiplex PCR assay. In TCRdb, the immuneACCESS table is reduced to in-frame sequences with V and J assigned. These tables do not hold every clone; where another copy was compared, an unresolved V gene accounts for under half, and the others remain unexplained. The sample data list tens of thousands of clones, and roughly 87% of these were observed just once. The top ten hold around 3% of the sample. Sequencing used peripheral blood. Source of these receptors: a woman in her forties or fifties with active or convalescent COVID-19.

The chain joins TRBV6-5 to TRBJ2-3; 7 bases are a match to TRBD2. Germline V gene data show CDR1 as MNHEY and CDR2 as SVGAGI. The CDR3 totals 15 residues. Unmatched junction bases numbered 2, after V lost 0 bases and J lost 2 bases. The CDR3 coding sequence is TGTGCCAGCAGTTACTCCCGACTAGCCACAGATACGCAGTATTTT. Protein product: CASSYSRLATDTQYF.

The V gene is TRBV5-6, the J gene TRBJ1-2; TRBD1 might be the D (6 bases). The V gene lost 3 bases and the J gene lost 8 bases, with 17 bases spanning the gap. The CDR3 is 14 amino acids. CDR1 and CDR2 from the germline V gene are SGHDT and YYEEEE. The CDR3 region has the DNA TGTGCCAGCAGCTCGACAGGAACTACCGGGGGCTACACCTTC. Its protein product is CASSSTGTTGGYTF.

The chain combines TRBV6-6 with TRBJ1-2; TRBD1 matches at 7 bases. This CDR3 spans 13 amino acids. CDR1 is MNHNY and CDR2 is SVGAGI in the germline V gene (reference sequence). Trimming cost V 10 bases and J 8 bases; bases outside gene matches: 13. The CDR3 DNA follows: TGTGCCATCACCCCGGGACAGTCTCACGGCTACACCTTC. It translates to CAITPGQSHGYTF.

The chain couples TRBV24-1 to TRBJ2-2, with D possibly TRBD2 on 6 matching bases. The CDR3 runs 15 residues. The V end was cut by 0 bases, the J end by 6 bases, with 10 bases between. Germline-derived CDR1 and CDR2 are KGHDR and SFDVKD. The CDR3 reads CATSDLLEGAGELFF. The DNA of the CDR3 is TGTGCCACCAGTGATTTGTTGGAGGGTGCCGGGGAGCTGTTTTTT.

This chain joins TRBV7-9 and TRBJ2-1; D possibly corresponds to TRBD1 (5 bases). Trimming took off 4 bases at V and 0 bases at J, with 10 bases between the two ends. This CDR3 has 15 residues. Germline V CDR1 and CDR2: SEHNR, FQNEAQ (reference sequence). The CDR3 nucleotides read TGTGCCAGCAGCTATGACAGCCTCTCCTACAATGAGCAGTTCTTC. Translation: CASSYDSLSYNEQFF.